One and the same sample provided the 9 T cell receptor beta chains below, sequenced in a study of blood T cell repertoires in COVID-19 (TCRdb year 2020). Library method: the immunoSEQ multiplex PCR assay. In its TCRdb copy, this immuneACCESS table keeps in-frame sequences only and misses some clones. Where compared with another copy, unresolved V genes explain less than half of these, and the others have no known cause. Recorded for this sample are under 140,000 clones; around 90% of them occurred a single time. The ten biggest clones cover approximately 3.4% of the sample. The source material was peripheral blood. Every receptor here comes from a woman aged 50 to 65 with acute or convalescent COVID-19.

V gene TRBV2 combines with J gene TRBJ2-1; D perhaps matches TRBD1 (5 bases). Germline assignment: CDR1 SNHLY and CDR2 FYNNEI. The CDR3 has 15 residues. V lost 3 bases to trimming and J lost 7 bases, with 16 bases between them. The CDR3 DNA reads TGTGCCAGCAGTGATGGTCACCCAGGGAAGAATGAGCAGTTCTTC. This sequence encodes CASSDGHPGKNEQFF.

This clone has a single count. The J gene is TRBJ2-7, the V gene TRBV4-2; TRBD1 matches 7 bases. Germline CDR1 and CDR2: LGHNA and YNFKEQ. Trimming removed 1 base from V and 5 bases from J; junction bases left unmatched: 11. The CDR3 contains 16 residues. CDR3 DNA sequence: TGTGCCAGCAGCCAAGTCCGTCTAGGGGGCATGGACGAGCAGTACTTC. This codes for CASSQVRLGGMDEQYF.

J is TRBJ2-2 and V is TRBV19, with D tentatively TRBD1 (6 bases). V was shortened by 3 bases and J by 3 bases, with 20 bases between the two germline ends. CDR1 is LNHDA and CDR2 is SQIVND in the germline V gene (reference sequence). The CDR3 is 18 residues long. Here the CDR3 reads CASSMLGTRGQHTGELFF. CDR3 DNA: TGTGCCAGTAGTATGCTCGGGACAAGGGGTCAACACACCGGGGAGCTGTTTTTT.

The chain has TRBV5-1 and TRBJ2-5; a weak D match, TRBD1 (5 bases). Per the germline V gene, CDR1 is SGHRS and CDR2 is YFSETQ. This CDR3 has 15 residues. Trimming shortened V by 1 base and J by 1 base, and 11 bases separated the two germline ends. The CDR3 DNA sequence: TGCGCCAGCAGCTTGAGGGCAGGGCGCCAAGAGACCCAGTACTTC. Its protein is CASSLRAGRQETQYF. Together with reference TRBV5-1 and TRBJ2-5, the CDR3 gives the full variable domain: KAGVTQTPRYLIKTRGQQVTLSCSPISGHRSVSWYQQTPGQGLQFLFEYFSETQRNKGNFPGRFSGRQFSNSRSEMNVSTLELGDSALYLCASSLRAGRQETQYFGPGTRLLVL.

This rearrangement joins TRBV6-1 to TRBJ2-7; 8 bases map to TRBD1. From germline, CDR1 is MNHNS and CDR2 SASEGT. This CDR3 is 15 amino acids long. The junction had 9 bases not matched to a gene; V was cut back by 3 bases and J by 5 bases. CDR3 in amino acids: CASSESRTGRHEQYF. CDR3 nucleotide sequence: TGTGCCAGCAGTGAGTCGAGGACAGGGAGACACGAGCAGTACTTC.

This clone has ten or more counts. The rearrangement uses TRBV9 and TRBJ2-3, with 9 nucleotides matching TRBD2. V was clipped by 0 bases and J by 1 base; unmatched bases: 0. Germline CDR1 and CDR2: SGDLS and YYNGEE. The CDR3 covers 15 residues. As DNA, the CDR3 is TGTGCCAGCAGCGTAGGACTAGCGGGCACAGATACGCAGTATTTT. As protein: CASSVGLAGTDTQYF.

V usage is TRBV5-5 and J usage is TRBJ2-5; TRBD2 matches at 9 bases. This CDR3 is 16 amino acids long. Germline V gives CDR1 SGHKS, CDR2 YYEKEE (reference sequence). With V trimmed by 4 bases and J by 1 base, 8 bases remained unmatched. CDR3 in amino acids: CASSGELAGLQETQYF. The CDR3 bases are TGTGCCAGCAGCGGCGAACTAGCGGGCCTCCAAGAGACCCAGTACTTC.

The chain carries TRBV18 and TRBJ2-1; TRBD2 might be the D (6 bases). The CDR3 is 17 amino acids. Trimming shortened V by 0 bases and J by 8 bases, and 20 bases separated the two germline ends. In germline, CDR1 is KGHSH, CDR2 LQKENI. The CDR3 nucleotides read TGTGCCAGCTCACCACCGGCAGGGCAGCGGCGGGACGATGAGCAGTTCTTC. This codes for CASSPPAGQRRDDEQFF.

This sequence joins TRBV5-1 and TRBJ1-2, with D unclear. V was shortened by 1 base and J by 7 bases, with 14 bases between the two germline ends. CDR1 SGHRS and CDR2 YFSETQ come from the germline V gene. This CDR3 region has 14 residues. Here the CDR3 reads CASSLNLTPGGYTF. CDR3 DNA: TGCGCCAGCAGCTTGAATTTGACCCCGGGTGGCTACACCTTC.